Listed below are T cell receptor beta chains from one sample, sequenced in a study of T cells after yellow fever vaccination. MiXCR, applied by TCRdb to the 5' RACE reads, yields one record per CDR3 protein. The sample holds some 320,000 distinct CDR3 sequences, about 4.5% seen once. This material consisted of PBMCs, taken 15 days after the yellow fever booster vaccination. The source of these receptors is a man younger than 30 who received the YFV17D yellow fever vaccine. The CDR3 runs from the conserved cysteine through the conserved F or W. Fields, in order: J gene, CDR3 length, V gene, D gene, clone size, CDR3 protein. D genes are given only for firm matches. A row's size may be missing; if present it is once, few, many or a size class.

TRBJ1-2 | 14 | TRBV5-5 | TRBD1 | many | CASSLGQGASGYTF
TRBJ1-6 | 15 | TRBV9 | TRBD1 | . | CASSPRTGGNSPLHF
TRBJ2-3 | 15 | TRBV9 | . | many | CASSVRLGARDTQYF
TRBJ1-5 | 14 | TRBV20-1 | . | few | CSAVTPRGGQPQHF
TRBJ1-5 | 14 | TRBV6-5 | . | . | CASNPGGGNQPQHF
TRBJ1-2 | 13 | TRBV12-3/TRBV12-4 | . | many | CASSFGLYYGYTF
TRBJ2-7 | 17 | TRBV20-1 | TRBD2 | . | CSARGTSGGATLYEQYF
TRBJ2-3 | 13 | TRBV7-3 | . | few | CASSLYRDGTQYF
TRBJ2-1 | 15 | TRBV12-3/TRBV12-4 | . | few | CASTSDGLTYNEQFF
TRBJ2-5 | 16 | TRBV10-3 | . | many | CAISESATRGEETQYF
TRBJ2-7 | 16 | TRBV4-3 | . | . | CASSQAYSGDIYEQYF
TRBJ2-5 | 15 | TRBV3-1 | . | . | CASSSPAEGRASQYF
TRBJ1-2 | 14 | TRBV6-6 | . | . | CASSYSGPNYGYTF
TRBJ2-1 | 16 | TRBV4-1 | . | many | CASSQPLRTGQNEQFF
TRBJ1-1 | 15 | TRBV7-9 | TRBD1 | . | CASSFTGGLGTEAFF
TRBJ2-1 | 15 | TRBV27 | TRBD2 | many | CASRWGGSSYNEQFF
TRBJ1-1 | 14 | TRBV2 | TRBD1 | many | CASMPAGGWTEAFF
TRBJ1-1 | 14 | TRBV6-6 | . | many | CASRTRRQSSEAFF
TRBJ2-1 | 14 | TRBV7-9 | . | few | CASSGGTGRDEQFF
TRBJ2-1 | 15 | TRBV10-3 | TRBD2 | many | CAISRTSGGANEQFF
TRBJ1-1 | 14 | TRBV4-1 | . | many | CASSQDAINTEAFF
TRBJ2-7 | 13 | TRBV7-6 | TRBD1 | many | CASSVGGGYEQYF
TRBJ2-7 | 15 | TRBV5-1 | . | few | CASSLGLPPGYEQYF
TRBJ2-3 | 18 | TRBV9 | TRBD2 | many | CASSLNPGLAGSTDTQYF
TRBJ1-2 | 15 | TRBV3-1 | TRBD1 | few | CASSQALTGVYGYTF
TRBJ1-1 | 15 | TRBV29-1 | . | few | CSSAAGASGRTEAFF
TRBJ1-2 | 16 | TRBV4-1 | TRBD1 | few | CASSHHGTAWEDGYTF
TRBJ2-7 | 15 | TRBV6-2/TRBV6-3 | . | . | CASSYSDGGQYEQYF